The T cell receptor (beta chain) described here comes from a study of T cell responses to AZD1222 COVID-19 vaccine. Notes on this clone: Antigen specificity is unknown.

Sequencing used immunoSEQ multiplex PCR; TCRdb keeps in-frame clones, though not all of them. The sample comprises under 95,000 clones, 85% to 90% of which are singletons, and 1.3% to 1.5% rests with the top ten. Study results and limitations: Of the AZD1222 recipients, only five to seven were seropositive at baseline. Clonal diversity may have been underestimated, and the donors were mostly white British, with more females than males.

With V trimmed by 3 bases and J by 7 bases, 12 bases remained unmatched. Germline V gene sequence: CDR1 SGHKS, CDR2 YYEKEE (reference sequence). This CDR3 contains 17 residues. Analysis merged second doses at about 4 or about 12 weeks. The sample here was peripheral blood, taken 28 days after the second AZD1222 dose. The chain uses TRBV5-5 and TRBJ2-2, with TRBD1 matching 10 bases. The TCR originated in an adult who received the AZD1222 COVID-19 vaccine. In nucleotides, the CDR3 is TGTGCCAGCAGCTACCGGGACAGGGGTAGGGATGACGGGGAGCTGTTTTTT. The encoded protein is CASSYRDRGRDDGELFF.